This TCR beta chain was captured by sequencing in a study of blood T cell repertoires in COVID-19. Study-wide context: COVID-19 samples collected from the United States, Italy and Spain covered acute and convalescent phases. T cells, B-cell-depleted T cells, or PBMCs supplied cDNA or gDNA.

Study processing details: By means of reference gene primer amplification, nucleated cell counts were estimated. Only in-frame clones appear in the TCRdb table, and some are missing; sequencing was by immunoSEQ multiplex PCR. The V and J calls and clone size come from that table; D and trimming were worked out from the DNA. This table holds roughly 87,000 clones, roughly 88% found once. Germline V CDR1 and CDR2: MNHNY, SVGAGI (reference sequence). J lost 6 bases, V lost 10 bases, and 6 bases had no gene match. CDR3 length: 13 amino acids. Sequences were obtained from peripheral blood. The chain employs TRBV6-6 and TRBJ2-2; 9 bases agree with TRBD2. The clonotype was recovered from a man in his forties or fifties with active COVID-19. The DNA of the CDR3 is TGTGCCACCGGGACTAGCTCCGCCGGGGAGCTGTTTTTT. This codes for CATGTSSAGELFF.